The T cell receptor beta chain described here comes from a study of OX40 agonist ivuxolimab in advanced cancers. As for the study in general: Treatment received earlier with anti-PD-1, anti-PD-L1 or anti-CTLA-4 agents was allowed, and under 50% had some. Study outcomes and limitations: No determination was made of the antigen specificity of the expanded peripheral T cells.

Note on this clone: The target antigen is unknown. Compared with germline, one end of the junction differs, possibly owing to a read error.

Here immunoSEQ multiplex PCR was the method, and the copy in TCRdb shows in-frame clones only, minus some. Among 35,000 to 45,000 clones listed, around 93% were seen once. Autoimmune disease history or systemic immunosuppression excluded patients. The CDR3 length is 15 residues. Germline CDR1 SGHAT, CDR2 FQNNGV. Sequencing was performed on CD4+ or CD8+ T cells sorted from blood, taken in a trial of the OX40 agonist ivuxolimab. This chain connects TRBV11-2 to TRBJ1-1; 7 bases are shared with TRBD1. The receptor comes from an adult with an advanced solid tumor such as melanoma, head and neck, liver or kidney cancer. In DNA, the CDR3 is TGTGCCAGCAGCTCCCCGGACAGGATGAACCCTGAAGCTTTCTTT. Its translation: CASSSPDRMNPEAFF. Filled out from reference TRBV11-2 and TRBJ1-1, the complete variable domain reads EAGVAQSPRYKIIEKRQSVAFWCNPISGHATLYWYQQILGQGPKLLIQFQNNGVVDDSQLPKDRFSAERLKGVDSTLKIQPAKLEDSAVYLCASSSPDRMNPEAFFGQGTRLTVV.